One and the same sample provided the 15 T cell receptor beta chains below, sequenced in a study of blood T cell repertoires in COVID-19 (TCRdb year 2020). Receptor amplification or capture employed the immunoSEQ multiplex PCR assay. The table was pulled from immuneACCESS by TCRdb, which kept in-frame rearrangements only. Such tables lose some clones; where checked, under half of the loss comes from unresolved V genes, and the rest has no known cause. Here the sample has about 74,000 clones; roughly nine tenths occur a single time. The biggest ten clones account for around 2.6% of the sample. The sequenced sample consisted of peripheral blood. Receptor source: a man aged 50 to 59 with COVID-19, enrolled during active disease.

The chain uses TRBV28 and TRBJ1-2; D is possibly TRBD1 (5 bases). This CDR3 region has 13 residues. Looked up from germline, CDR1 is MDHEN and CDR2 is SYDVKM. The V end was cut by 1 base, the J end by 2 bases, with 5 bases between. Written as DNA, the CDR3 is TGTGCCAGCAGTTTATCAGGGAACTATGGCTACACCTTC. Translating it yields CASSLSGNYGYTF.

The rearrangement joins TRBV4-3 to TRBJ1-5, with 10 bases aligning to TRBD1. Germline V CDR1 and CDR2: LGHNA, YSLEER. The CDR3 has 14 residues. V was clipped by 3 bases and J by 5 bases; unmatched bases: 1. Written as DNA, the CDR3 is TGCGCCAGCAGCCAGGGGACAGGGGATCAGCCCCAGCATTTT. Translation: CASSQGTGDQPQHF.

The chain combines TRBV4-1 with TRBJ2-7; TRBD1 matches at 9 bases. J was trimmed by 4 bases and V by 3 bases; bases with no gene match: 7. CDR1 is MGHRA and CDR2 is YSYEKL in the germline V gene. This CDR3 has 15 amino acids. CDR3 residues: CASSQAPGQGYEQYV. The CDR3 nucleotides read TGCGCCAGCAGCCAGGCACCGGGACAGGGATACGAGCAGTACGTC.

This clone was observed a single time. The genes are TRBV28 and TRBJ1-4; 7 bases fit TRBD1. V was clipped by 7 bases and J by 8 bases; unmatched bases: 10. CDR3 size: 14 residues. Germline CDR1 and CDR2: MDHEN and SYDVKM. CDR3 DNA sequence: TGTGCCAGCACCTTAGGGGGCAGGGAGGAAAAACTGTTTTTT. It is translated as CASTLGGREEKLFF. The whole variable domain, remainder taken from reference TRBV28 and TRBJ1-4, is DVKVTQSSRYLVKRTGEKVFLECVQDMDHENMFWYRQDPGLGLRLIYFSYDVKMKEKGDIPEGYSVSREKKERFSLILESASTNQTSMYLCASTLGGREEKLFFGSGTQLSVL.

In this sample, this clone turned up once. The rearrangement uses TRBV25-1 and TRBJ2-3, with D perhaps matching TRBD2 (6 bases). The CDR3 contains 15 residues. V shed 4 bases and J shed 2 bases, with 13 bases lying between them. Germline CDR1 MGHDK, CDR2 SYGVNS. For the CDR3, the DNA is TGTGCCAGCAGTGGGGAGCGGGCAATCACAGATACGCAGTATTTT. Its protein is CASSGERAITDTQYF.

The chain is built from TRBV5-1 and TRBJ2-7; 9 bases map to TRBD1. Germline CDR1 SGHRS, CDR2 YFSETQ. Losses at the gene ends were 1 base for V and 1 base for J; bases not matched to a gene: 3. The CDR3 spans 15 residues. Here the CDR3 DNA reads TGCGCCAGCAGCTTGCCTGGGACAGGGTCCTACGAGCAGTACTTC. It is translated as CASSLPGTGSYEQYF.

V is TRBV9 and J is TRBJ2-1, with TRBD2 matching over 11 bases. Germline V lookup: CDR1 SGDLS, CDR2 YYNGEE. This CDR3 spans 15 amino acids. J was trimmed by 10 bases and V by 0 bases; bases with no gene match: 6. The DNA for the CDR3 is TGTGCCAGCAGCGTAGAACTAGCGGGAGCGCCCGAGCAGTTCTTC. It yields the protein CASSVELAGAPEQFF.

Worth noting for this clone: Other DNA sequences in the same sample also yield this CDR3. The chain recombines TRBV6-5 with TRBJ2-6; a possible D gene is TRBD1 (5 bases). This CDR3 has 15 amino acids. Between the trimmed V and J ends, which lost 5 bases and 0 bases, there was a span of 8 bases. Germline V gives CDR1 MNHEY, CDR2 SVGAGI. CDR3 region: CASSRDSSGANVLTF. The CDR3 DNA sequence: TGTGCCAGCAGTCGAGACAGCTCTGGGGCCAACGTCCTGACTTTC.

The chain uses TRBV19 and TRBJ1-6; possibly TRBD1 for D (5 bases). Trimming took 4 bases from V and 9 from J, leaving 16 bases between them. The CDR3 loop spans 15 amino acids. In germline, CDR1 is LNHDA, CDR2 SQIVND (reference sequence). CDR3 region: CASSSNVGGGSPLHF. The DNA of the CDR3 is TGTGCCAGTAGTAGCAATGTCGGGGGGGGTTCACCCCTCCACTTT.

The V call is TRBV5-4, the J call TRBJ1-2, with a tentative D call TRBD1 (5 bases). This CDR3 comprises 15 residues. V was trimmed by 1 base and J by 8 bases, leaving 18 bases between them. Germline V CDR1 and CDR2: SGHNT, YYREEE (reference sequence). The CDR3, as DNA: TGTGCCAGCAGCTTGCGGTCAGGGAAACCTCAAGGCTACACCTTC. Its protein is CASSLRSGKPQGYTF.

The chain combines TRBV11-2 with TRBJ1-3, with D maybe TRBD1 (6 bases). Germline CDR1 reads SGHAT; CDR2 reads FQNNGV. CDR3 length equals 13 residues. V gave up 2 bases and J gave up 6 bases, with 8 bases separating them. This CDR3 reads CASSLTGLNTIYF. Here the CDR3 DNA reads TGTGCCAGCAGCTTAACAGGGCTAAACACCATATATTTT.

The DNA of the CDR3 is TGTGCCAGCAGTAAGGAGGGGACAGCCAATCAGCCCCAGCATTTT. This encodes CASSKEGTANQPQHF. This chain connects TRBV27 to TRBJ1-5; 7 nucleotides align to TRBD1. CDR1 and CDR2 (germline): MNHEY, SMNVEV (reference sequence). Trimming at V came to 5 bases and at J to 3 bases, leaving 7 bases not matched to a gene. The CDR3 spans 15 residues.

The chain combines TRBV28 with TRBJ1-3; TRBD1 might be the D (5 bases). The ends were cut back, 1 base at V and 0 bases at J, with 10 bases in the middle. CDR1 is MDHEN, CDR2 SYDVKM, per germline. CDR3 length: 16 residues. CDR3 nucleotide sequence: TGTGCCAGCAGTTTATTGGGGGGGAGCTCTGGAAACACCATATATTTT. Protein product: CASSLLGGSSGNTIYF.

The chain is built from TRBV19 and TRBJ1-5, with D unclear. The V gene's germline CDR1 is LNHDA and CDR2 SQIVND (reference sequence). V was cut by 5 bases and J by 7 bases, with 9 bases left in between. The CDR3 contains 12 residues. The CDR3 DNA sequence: TGTGCCAGTAGTCCCCACAGCCAGCCCCAGCATTTT. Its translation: CASSPHSQPQHF.

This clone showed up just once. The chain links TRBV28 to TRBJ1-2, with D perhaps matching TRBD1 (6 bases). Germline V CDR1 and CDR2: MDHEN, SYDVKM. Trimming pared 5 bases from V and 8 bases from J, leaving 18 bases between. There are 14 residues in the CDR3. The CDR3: CASSTPGDGLGYTF. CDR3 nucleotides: TGTGCCAGCAGTACACCAGGGGATGGGCTGGGCTACACCTTC.